The 17 T cell receptor beta chains below all came from one sample that was sequenced in a study of tumor and adjacent non-tumor tissue in lung cancer. The library came from three nested PCR rounds adapted from ARM-PCR protocols. TCRdb redid the calling of the multiplex PCR reads with MiXCR, one entry per CDR3 protein. Here the sample spans some 200,000 distinct CDR3 sequences, 71% being singletons. This sample's RNA came from whole unsorted tissue. Sequencing was done on a sample of lung tumor tissue. The receptors shown here come from a man aged 55 to 70 with non-small cell lung cancer.

Only a few counts were recorded for this clonotype. The chain links TRBV13 to TRBJ2-1, with 9 bases that match TRBD2. Trimming removed 7 bases from V and 9 bases from J; junction bases left unmatched: 16. The CDR3 length is 16 residues. The germline V gene has CDR1 PRHDT and CDR2 FYEKMQ (reference sequence). As DNA, the CDR3 is TGTGCCAGCAAATTAGGTTTCGCGGGAGGGCCGGGTGAGCAGTTCTTC. Protein: CASKLGFAGGPGEQFF.

The genes are TRBV4-2 and TRBJ1-4, with no clear D. Germline V gene data show CDR1 as LGHNA and CDR2 as YNFKEQ. The germline V and J ends were trimmed by 0 bases and 3 bases, with 11 bases remaining between them. This CDR3 comprises 16 residues. The CDR3 coding sequence is TGTGCCAGCAGCCAAGATCCACCCAAGGCTAATGAAAAACTGTTTTTT. This translates into CASSQDPPKANEKLFF.

Notes on this clonotype: The junction shows a germline mismatch at one end, possibly a read error. The V gene is TRBV6-5, the J gene TRBJ2-5; D tentatively reads TRBD1 or TRBD2 (5 bases each). There are 15 residues in the CDR3. The V gene's germline CDR1 is MNHEY and CDR2 SVGAGI. The CDR3 bases are TGTGCCAGCAGGCCCGGTTGGGGGTACCAAGAGGCCCAGTACTTC. Amino acids: CASRPGWGYQEAQYF.

This clonotype was recorded once. This may arise from a read error, as a much more abundant clone is one base away. V and J are TRBV20-1 and TRBJ1-1; D ambiguous. Trimming stripped 4 bases from V and 2 bases from J, with 11 bases between. In germline, CDR1 is DFQATT, CDR2 SNEGSKA (reference sequence). The CDR3 is 13 amino acids. The chain's CDR3 is CSAKGGSNTEAFF. CDR3 nucleotides: TGCAGTGCTAAGGGAGGATCCAACACTGAAGCTTTCTTT.

This sequence joins TRBV6-1 and TRBJ2-7; a possible D gene is TRBD2 (6 bases). The V gene's germline CDR1 is MNHNS and CDR2 SASEGT. Trimming shortened V by 8 bases and J by 2 bases, and 37 bases separated the two germline ends. The length of the CDR3 is 21 residues. The DNA for the CDR3 is TGTGCCAGCGATTTTAACCCCTTACGAAGCGCCAAAGCGGGCCGCCCCTACGAGCAGTACTTC. Translating it yields CASDFNPLRSAKAGRPYEQYF.

This chain joins TRBV24-1 and TRBJ1-1; TRBD1 agrees at 11 bases. V shed 3 bases, J shed 4 bases, and the junction held 3 bases outside the gene matches. Germline V gives CDR1 KGHDR, CDR2 SFDVKD. CDR3 length: 15 residues. The CDR3: CATSDGQGAATEAFF. Written as DNA, the CDR3 is TGTGCCACCAGTGATGGACAGGGGGCGGCCACTGAAGCTTTCTTT.

This clonotype was detected only a few times. The rearrangement uses TRBV28 and TRBJ2-3, with D possibly TRBD2 on 6 matching bases. This CDR3 has 11 residues. CDR1 and CDR2 from the germline V gene are MDHEN and SYDVKM. The ends were cut back, 5 bases at V and 6 bases at J, with 6 bases in the middle. The CDR3 region is CASSGRDTQYF. DNA of the CDR3: TGTGCCAGCAGTGGGAGGGATACGCAGTATTTT.

This clonotype was seen more than once but under ten times. V is TRBV10-2 and J is TRBJ2-3; D tentatively fits TRBD1 or TRBD2 (6 bases each). This CDR3 contains 17 residues. In germline, CDR1 is WSHSY, CDR2 SAAADI. The ends were cut back, 8 bases at V and 2 bases at J, with 23 bases in the middle. The CDR3 DNA is TGCGCCAGCGCGGGTGCCGGGGGCAGTCTTTACACAGATACGCAGTATTTT. The encoded protein is CASAGAGGSLYTDTQYF.

The rearrangement joins TRBV20-1 to TRBJ1-5, with D hard to call. CDR1 and CDR2 from the germline V gene are DFQATT and SNEGSKA (reference sequence). Trimming removed 3 bases at V and 4 bases at J, with 10 bases between. This CDR3 region has 13 residues. Here the CDR3 DNA reads TGCAGTGCTAGCGGAGCATGGAATCAGCCCCAGCATTTT. Its protein product is CSASGAWNQPQHF.

Worth noting for this clonotype: A much larger clone lies a single base off, so this may be a read error. The chain joins TRBV6-5 to TRBJ1-1; a weak D match, TRBD1 (6 bases). The CDR3 consists of 13 residues. Germline V lookup: CDR1 MNHEY, CDR2 SVGAGI. The CDR3 loop reads CASSWTGGTEVFF. The CDR3 nucleotides read TGTGCCAGCAGTTGGACCGGGGGCACTGAAGTTTTCTTT.

The V gene is TRBV12-3 or TRBV12-4, the J gene TRBJ2-1; 11 bases align to TRBD2. The end of the DNA aligns better with TRBJ2-7, so the J call may be wrong. The CDR3 consists of 14 residues. The CDR3 DNA reads TGTGCCAGCAGCGGGACTAGCGGATCCAATGAGCAGTACTTC. Protein: CASSGTSGSNEQYF.

Note on this clonotype: An end of the junction differs from the germline gene, which may be a read error. The rearrangement joins TRBV4-2 to TRBJ1-5, with D perhaps TRBD1 (6 bases). CDR3 size: 15 residues. The germline gives CDR1 LGHNA, CDR2 YNFKEQ. CDR3 sequence (DNA): TGTGCCAGCAGCCAGGGAGGGGGTAGCAATCAGCCCAAGCATTTT. It translates to CASSQGGGSNQPKHF.

This clonotype was found once. Since a much larger clone is just one base distant, this may be a read error. The chain combines TRBV6-1 with TRBJ2-1, with D perhaps TRBD2 (7 bases). V was shortened by 8 bases and J by 7 bases, with 15 bases between the two germline ends. This CDR3 has 13 residues. CDR1 is MNHNS and CDR2 is SASEGT in the germline V gene. CDR3 in DNA: TGTGCCAGCGCGGCGCGGGGGCCTAATGAGCAGTTCTTC. Translation gives CASAARGPNEQFF.

There are a few counts of this clonotype. The V and J genes are TRBV4-2 and TRBJ1-2; D unclear. V was clipped by 0 bases and J by 4 bases, with 9 bases between them. There are 14 residues in the CDR3. From germline, CDR1 is LGHNA and CDR2 YNFKEQ. This CDR3 reads CASSQEGDIYGYTF. The CDR3 coding sequence is TGTGCCAGCAGCCAAGAGGGAGACATCTATGGCTACACCTTC.

As regards this clonotype: A read error may be the cause here, since a much bigger clone is one base away. The CDR3 nucleotides are TGCGCCAGCAGCCAAGACCGACGTGGCGGGAGATCGAGGGAGCAGTACTTC. Translation: CASSQDRRGGRSREQYF. The V and J genes are TRBV4-3 and TRBJ2-7; 7 bases align to TRBD2. Unmatched junction bases numbered 15, after V lost 0 bases and J lost 7 bases. The CDR3 is 17 residues long. Germline CDR1 is LGHNA and CDR2 is YSLEER.

The sample holds many counts of this clonotype. The J gene is TRBJ2-7, the V gene TRBV11-2; D not certain. In germline, CDR1 is SGHAT, CDR2 FQNNGV. V was pared by 3 bases and J by 3 bases, with 21 bases between. The CDR3 covers 17 residues. The DNA of the CDR3 is TGTGCCAGCAGCTTGCTTCTCGTCGCCAGAAGTTTCTACGAGCAGTACTTC. Translation: CASSLLLVARSFYEQYF. Drawing the rest from reference TRBV11-2 and TRBJ2-7, the complete variable domain is EAGVAQSPRYKIIEKRQSVAFWCNPISGHATLYWYQQILGQGPKLLIQFQNNGVVDDSQLPKDRFSAERLKGVDSTLKIQPAKLEDSAVYLCASSLLLVARSFYEQYFGPGTRLTVT.

A word on this clonotype: This could be a read error, since a much larger clone is one nucleotide away. This chain connects TRBV29-1 to TRBJ2-2; 7 positions match TRBD2. The CDR3 spans 14 residues. V gave up 8 bases and J gave up 5 bases; unmatched junction bases: 11. Per germline, CDR1 SQVTM and CDR2 ANQGSEA. Here the CDR3 DNA reads TGCAGCTCGTCGATCGCCGGGGGGACCGGGGAGCTGTTTTTT. Encoded protein: CSSSIAGGTGELFF.